The T cell receptor beta chain under discussion was sequenced for a study of T cells in Graves' hyperthyroidism and ophthalmopathy. The CDR3 covers 18 residues. Per germline, CDR1 SGHVS and CDR2 FQNEAQ. Trimming pared 5 bases from V and 0 bases from J, leaving 20 bases between. Using RNA transcripts as the source, TCR beta CDR3 regions were amplified. The HTBI set primed first-round TCR CDR3 RT-PCR. TCRdb fed the multiplex PCR reads into MiXCR, producing one record per CDR3 protein. The table has about 260,000 distinct CDR3 sequences, around 17% seen once. This clonotype was obtained from a woman aged 18-29 years with Graves' ophthalmopathy. Specimen: blood. J is TRBJ2-1 and V is TRBV7-8; D is uncertain. For the CDR3, the DNA is TGTGCCAGCAGCCAAGAATCAGTCAGACGCAGCTCCTACAATGAGCAGTTCTTC. Residues: CASSQESVRRSSYNEQFF.